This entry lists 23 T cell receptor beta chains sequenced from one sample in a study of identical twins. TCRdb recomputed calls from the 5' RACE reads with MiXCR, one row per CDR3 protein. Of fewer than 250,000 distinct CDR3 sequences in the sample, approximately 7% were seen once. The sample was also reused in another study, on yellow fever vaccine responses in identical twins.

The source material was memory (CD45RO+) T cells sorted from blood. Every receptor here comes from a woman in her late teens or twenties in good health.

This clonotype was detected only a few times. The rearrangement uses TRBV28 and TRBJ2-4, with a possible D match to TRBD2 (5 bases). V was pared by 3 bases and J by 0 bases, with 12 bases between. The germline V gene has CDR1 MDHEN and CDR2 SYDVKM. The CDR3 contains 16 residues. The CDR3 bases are TGTGCCAGCAGTTTTATCGGGGAATTAGCCAAAAACATTCAGTACTTC. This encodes CASSFIGELAKNIQYF.

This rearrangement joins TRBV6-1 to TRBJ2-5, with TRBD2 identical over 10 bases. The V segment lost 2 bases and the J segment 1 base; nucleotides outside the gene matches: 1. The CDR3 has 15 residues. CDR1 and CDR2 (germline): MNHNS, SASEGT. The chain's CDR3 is CASSELAGVQETQYF. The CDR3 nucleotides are TGTGCCAGCAGTGAACTAGCGGGAGTCCAAGAGACCCAGTACTTC.

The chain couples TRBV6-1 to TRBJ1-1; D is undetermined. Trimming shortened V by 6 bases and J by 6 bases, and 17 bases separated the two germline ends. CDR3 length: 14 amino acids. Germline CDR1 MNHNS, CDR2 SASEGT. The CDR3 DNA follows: TGTGCCAGCAGGCCCGGGGTTAACGGGGCTGAAGCTTTCTTT. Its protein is CASRPGVNGAEAFF.

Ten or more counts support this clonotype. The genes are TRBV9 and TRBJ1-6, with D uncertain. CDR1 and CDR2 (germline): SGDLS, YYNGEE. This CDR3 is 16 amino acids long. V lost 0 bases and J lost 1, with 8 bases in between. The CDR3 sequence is CASSVEDGSYNSPLHF. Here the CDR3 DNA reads TGTGCCAGCAGCGTAGAAGATGGGTCCTATAATTCACCCCTCCACTTT.

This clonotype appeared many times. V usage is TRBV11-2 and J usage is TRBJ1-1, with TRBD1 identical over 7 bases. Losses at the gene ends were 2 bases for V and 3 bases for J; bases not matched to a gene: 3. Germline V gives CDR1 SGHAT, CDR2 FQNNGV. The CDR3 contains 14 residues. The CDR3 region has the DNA TGTGCCAGCAGCTTATTAGGGGGCTACACTGAAGCTTTCTTT. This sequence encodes CASSLLGGYTEAFF.

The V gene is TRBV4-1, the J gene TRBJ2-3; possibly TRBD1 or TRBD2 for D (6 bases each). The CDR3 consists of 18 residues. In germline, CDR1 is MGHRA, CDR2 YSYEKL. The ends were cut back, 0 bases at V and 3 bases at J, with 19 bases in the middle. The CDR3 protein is CASSQDRVGQGRTDTQYF. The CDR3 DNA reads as TGCGCCAGCAGCCAAGATAGGGTCGGGCAGGGGAGGACAGATACGCAGTATTTT.

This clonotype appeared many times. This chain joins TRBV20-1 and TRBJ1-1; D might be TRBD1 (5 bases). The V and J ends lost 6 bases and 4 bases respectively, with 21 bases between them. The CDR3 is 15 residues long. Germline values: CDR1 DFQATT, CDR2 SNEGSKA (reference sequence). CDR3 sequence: CSAPPFSGGGTEAFF. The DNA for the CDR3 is TGCAGTGCCCCGCCTTTTAGTGGGGGAGGCACTGAAGCTTTCTTT.

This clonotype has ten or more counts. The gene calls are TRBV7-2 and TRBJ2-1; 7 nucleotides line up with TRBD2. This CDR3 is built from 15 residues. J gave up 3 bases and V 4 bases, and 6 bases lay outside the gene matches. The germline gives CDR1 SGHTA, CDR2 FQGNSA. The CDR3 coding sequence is TGTGCCAGCAGCTCGGGGGGAATACGCTACAATGAGCAGTTCTTC. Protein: CASSSGGIRYNEQFF. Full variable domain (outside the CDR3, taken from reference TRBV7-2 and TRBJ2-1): GAGVSQSPSNKVTEKGKDVELRCDPISGHTALYWYRQSLGQGLEFLIYFQGNSAPDKSGLPSDRFSAERTGGSVSTLTIQRTQQEDSAVYLCASSSGGIRYNEQFFGPGTRLTVL.

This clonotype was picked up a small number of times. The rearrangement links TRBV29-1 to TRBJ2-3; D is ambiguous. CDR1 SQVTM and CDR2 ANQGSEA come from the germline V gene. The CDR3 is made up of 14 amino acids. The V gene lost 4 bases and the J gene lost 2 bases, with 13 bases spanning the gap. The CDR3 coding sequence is TGCAGCGTTGCGGCCCACTCTAACACAGATACGCAGTATTTT. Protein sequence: CSVAAHSNTDTQYF.

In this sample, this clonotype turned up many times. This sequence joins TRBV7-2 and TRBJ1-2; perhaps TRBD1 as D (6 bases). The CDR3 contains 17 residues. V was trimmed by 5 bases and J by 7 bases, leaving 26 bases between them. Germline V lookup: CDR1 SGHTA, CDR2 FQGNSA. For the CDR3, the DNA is TGTGCCAGCAGCGTCACTTATCAAGCGGAGGGGGAAGGTGGCTACACCTTC. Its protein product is CASSVTYQAEGEGGYTF.

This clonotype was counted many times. CDR3 amino acids: CASTNGLAGDEQFF. CDR3 DNA: TGCGCCAGCACCAACGGACTAGCGGGAGATGAGCAGTTCTTC. The chain uses TRBV10-2 and TRBJ2-1, with 13 bases identical to TRBD2. Per the germline V gene, CDR1 is WSHSY and CDR2 is SAAADI. The trim removed 7 bases at V and 8 bases at J, leaving 5 bases unmatched. This CDR3 spans 14 amino acids.

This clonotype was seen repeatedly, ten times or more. CDR3 sequence: CATSDLGQGASEQFF. CDR3 nucleotides: TGTGCCACCAGTGACCTCGGACAGGGGGCAAGTGAGCAGTTCTTC. The V gene is TRBV24-1, the J gene TRBJ2-1, with 11 bases matching TRBD1. Germline lookup yields CDR1 KGHDR and CDR2 SFDVKD. This CDR3 has 15 residues. J gave up 9 bases and V 4 bases, and 7 bases lay outside the gene matches.

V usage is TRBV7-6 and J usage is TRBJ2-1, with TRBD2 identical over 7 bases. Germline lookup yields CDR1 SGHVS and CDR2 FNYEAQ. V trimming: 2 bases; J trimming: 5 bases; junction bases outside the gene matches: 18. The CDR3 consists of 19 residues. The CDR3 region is CASSLLEFLGGTLNNEQFF. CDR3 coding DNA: TGTGCCAGCAGCTTATTGGAATTCCTCGGGGGGACCCTGAACAATGAGCAGTTCTTC.

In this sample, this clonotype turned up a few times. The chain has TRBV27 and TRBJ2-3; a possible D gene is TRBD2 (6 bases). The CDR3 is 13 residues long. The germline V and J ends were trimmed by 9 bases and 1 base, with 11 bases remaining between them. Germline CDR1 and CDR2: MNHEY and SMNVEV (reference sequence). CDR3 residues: CASRGSGTDTQYF. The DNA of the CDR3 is TGTGCCAGTCGGGGGAGCGGCACAGATACGCAGTATTTT.

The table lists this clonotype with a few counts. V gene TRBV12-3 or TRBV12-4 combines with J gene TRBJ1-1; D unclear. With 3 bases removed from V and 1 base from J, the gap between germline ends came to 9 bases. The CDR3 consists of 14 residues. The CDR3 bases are TGTGCCAGCAGTTTTGCAGGAGCGAACACTGAAGCTTTCTTT. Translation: CASSFAGANTEAFF.

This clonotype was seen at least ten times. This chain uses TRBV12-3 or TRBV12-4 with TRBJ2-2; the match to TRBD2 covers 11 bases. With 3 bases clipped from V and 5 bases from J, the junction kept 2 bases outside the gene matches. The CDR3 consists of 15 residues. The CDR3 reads CASSLRTSGTGELFF. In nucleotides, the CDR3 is TGTGCCAGCAGTTTGCGGACTAGCGGGACCGGGGAGCTGTTTTTT.

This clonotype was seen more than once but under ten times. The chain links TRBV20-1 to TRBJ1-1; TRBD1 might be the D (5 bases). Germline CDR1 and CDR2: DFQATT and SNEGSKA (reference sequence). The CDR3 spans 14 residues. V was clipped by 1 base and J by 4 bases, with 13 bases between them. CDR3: CSARGKGGATEAFF. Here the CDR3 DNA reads TGCAGTGCTAGAGGGAAGGGAGGGGCCACTGAAGCTTTCTTT.

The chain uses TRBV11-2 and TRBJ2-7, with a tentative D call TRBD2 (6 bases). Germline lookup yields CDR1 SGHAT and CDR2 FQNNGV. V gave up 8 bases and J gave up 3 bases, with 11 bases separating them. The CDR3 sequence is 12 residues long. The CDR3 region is CASGGTYYEQYF. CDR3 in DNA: TGTGCCAGCGGCGGGACGTACTACGAGCAGTACTTC.

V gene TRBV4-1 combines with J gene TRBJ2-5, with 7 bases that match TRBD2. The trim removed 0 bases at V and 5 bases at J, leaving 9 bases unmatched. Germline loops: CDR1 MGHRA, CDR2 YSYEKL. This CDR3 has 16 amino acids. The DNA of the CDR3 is TGCGCCAGCAGCCAAGATTCGCGGGGGTCTGGTGAGACCCAGTACTTC. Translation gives CASSQDSRGSGETQYF.

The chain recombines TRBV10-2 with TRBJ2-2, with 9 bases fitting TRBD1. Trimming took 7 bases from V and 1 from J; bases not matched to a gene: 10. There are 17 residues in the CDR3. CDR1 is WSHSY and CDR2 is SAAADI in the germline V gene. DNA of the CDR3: TGCGCCAGCACTCCGGGACAGGGACACCAGAACACCGGGGAGCTGTTTTTT. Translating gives CASTPGQGHQNTGELFF.

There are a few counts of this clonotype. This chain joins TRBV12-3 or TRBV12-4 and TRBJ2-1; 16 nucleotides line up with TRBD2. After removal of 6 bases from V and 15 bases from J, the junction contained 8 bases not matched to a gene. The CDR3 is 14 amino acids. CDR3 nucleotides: TGTGCCAGCAGAACCGGGACTAGCGGGGGGGCCTCGTTCTTC. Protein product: CASRTGTSGGASFF.

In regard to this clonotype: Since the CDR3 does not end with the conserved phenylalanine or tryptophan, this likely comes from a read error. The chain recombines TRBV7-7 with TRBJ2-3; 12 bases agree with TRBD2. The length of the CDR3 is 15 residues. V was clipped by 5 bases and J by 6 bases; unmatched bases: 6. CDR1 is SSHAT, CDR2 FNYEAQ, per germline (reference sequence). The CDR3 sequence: CASSPSGRAGDTQYL. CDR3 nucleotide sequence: TGTGCCAGCAGCCCTAGCGGGAGGGCCGGGGATACGCAGTATCTT.

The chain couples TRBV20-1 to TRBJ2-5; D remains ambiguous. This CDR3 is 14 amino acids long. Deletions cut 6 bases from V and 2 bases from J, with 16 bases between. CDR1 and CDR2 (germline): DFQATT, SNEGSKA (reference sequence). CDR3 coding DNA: TGCAGTGCACCCGACCGGGCCCGACAAGAGACCCAGTACTTC. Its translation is CSAPDRARQETQYF.